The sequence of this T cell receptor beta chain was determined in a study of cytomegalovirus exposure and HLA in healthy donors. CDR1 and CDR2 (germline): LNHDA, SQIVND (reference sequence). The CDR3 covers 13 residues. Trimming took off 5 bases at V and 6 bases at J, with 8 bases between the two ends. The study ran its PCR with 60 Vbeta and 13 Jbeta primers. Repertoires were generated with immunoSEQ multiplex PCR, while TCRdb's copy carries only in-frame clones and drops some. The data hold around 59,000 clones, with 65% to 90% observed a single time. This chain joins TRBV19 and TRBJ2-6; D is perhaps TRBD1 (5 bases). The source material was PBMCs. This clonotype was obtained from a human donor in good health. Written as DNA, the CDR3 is TGTGCCAGTAGTTTCAGGGAGGCCAACGTCCTGACTTTC. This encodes CASSFREANVLTF.